The rows below give T cell receptor beta chains drawn from one sample of a study of blood T cells in healthy people across ages. MiXCR, run by TCRdb on the 5' RACE reads, gives a single entry per CDR3 protein. This table has about 670,000 distinct CDR3 sequences, around two fifths appearing once. Sequencing used blood. The receptor set was obtained from a man aged 80 or over in good health. The CDR3 runs from the conserved cysteine through the conserved F or W. A D gene is named only where the DNA matches it firmly. Clone size is given for some rows only: seen once, a few or many times, or a class if the clone is expanded.

CDR3 DNA: TGTGCCACCAGCAGGAGTCAGGAGTCCTACAATGAGCAGTTCTTC
CDR3 protein: CATSRSQESYNEQFF
J gene: TRBJ2-1
V gene: TRBV15
D gene: -
clone size: -
CDR3 length: 15

CDR3 DNA: TGCGCCAGCAGCCTCAAGGGACAGGGGGAAGAGATTAACTATGGCTACACCTTC
CDR3 protein: CASSLKGQGEEINYGYTF
J gene: TRBJ1-2
V gene: TRBV5-1
D gene: TRBD1
clone size: few
CDR3 length: 18

CDR3 DNA: TGTGCCAGCAGTTGGGACAGGGCGGACTCTGGCTACACCTTC
CDR3 protein: CASSWDRADSGYTF
J gene: TRBJ1-2
V gene: TRBV7-2
D gene: TRBD1
clone size: -
CDR3 length: 14

CDR3 DNA: TGTGCCAGCAGTCCCGACTGGCAGAGCACAGATACGCAGTATTTT
CDR3 protein: CASSPDWQSTDTQYF
J gene: TRBJ2-3
V gene: TRBV12-3/TRBV12-4
D gene: -
clone size: many
CDR3 length: 15

CDR3 DNA: TGTGCCAGTAGTATAGGCAGTATGGGCGAGCAGTACTTC
CDR3 protein: CASSIGSMGEQYF
J gene: TRBJ2-7
V gene: TRBV19
D gene: -
clone size: -
CDR3 length: 13

CDR3 DNA: TGTGCCAGCAGGGTGGCGAACACTGAAGCTTTCTTT
CDR3 protein: CASRVANTEAFF
J gene: TRBJ1-1
V gene: TRBV12-3/TRBV12-4
D gene: -
clone size: -
CDR3 length: 12

CDR3 DNA: TGCAGTGCGCAGCGCGGGGTTGAAGAGACCCAGTACTTC
CDR3 protein: CSAQRGVEETQYF
J gene: TRBJ2-5
V gene: TRBV20-1
D gene: -
clone size: -
CDR3 length: 13

CDR3 DNA: TGTGCCAGCAGCCCGTACTCGACTAGCGATGAGCAGTTCTTC
CDR3 protein: CASSPYSTSDEQFF
J gene: TRBJ2-1
V gene: TRBV9
D gene: TRBD2
clone size: once
CDR3 length: 14

CDR3 DNA: TGTGCCAGCAGTCCAGGACTGGACACTGAAGCTTTCTTT
CDR3 protein: CASSPGLDTEAFF
J gene: TRBJ1-1
V gene: TRBV12-3/TRBV12-4
D gene: -
clone size: -
CDR3 length: 13

CDR3 DNA: TGTGCCAGCAGCCCCCGGGGGCCCGCGAGCAATCAGCCCCAGCATTTT
CDR3 protein: CASSPRGPASNQPQHF
J gene: TRBJ1-5
V gene: TRBV6-2/TRBV6-3
D gene: -
clone size: -
CDR3 length: 16

CDR3 DNA: TGCAGTGCTCGGACTAGCCCCTCAGATACGCAGTATTTT
CDR3 protein: CSARTSPSDTQYF
J gene: TRBJ2-3
V gene: TRBV20-1
D gene: TRBD2
clone size: -
CDR3 length: 13

CDR3 DNA: TGCGCCAGCAGCTATACTAATGAAAAACTGTTTTTT
CDR3 protein: CASSYTNEKLFF
J gene: TRBJ1-4
V gene: TRBV5-1
D gene: -
clone size: -
CDR3 length: 12

CDR3 DNA: TGTGCCAGCAGTTTAAGACTAGCGGGGGGCTTTTACAATGAGCAGTACTTC
CDR3 protein: CASSLRLAGGFYNEQYF
J gene: TRBJ2-7
V gene: TRBV27
D gene: TRBD2
clone size: -
CDR3 length: 17

CDR3 DNA: TGTGCCAGCGGAGAGCGGGCCGTGGGGATTTATACGCAGTATTTT
CDR3 protein: CASGERAVGIYTQYF
J gene: TRBJ2-3
V gene: TRBV12-3/TRBV12-4
D gene: -
clone size: -
CDR3 length: 15

CDR3 DNA: TGTGCCAGCACCAGAAGGGGAAGTCAGGAGACCCAGTACTTC
CDR3 protein: CASTRRGSQETQYF
J gene: TRBJ2-5
V gene: TRBV12-3/TRBV12-4
D gene: -
clone size: -
CDR3 length: 14

CDR3 DNA: TGCGCCAGCAAGGAGGGTGACTATGGCTACACCTTC
CDR3 protein: CASKEGDYGYTF
J gene: TRBJ1-2
V gene: TRBV5-1
D gene: -
clone size: many
CDR3 length: 12

CDR3 DNA: TGTGCCAGCAGCCCCCGATTGGTCCAAGAGACCCAGTACTTC
CDR3 protein: CASSPRLVQETQYF
J gene: TRBJ2-5
V gene: TRBV3-1
D gene: -
clone size: -
CDR3 length: 14

CDR3 DNA: TGTGCCAGCGGGACTAGCGGGAAATCCCAAGAGACCCAGTACTTC
CDR3 protein: CASGTSGKSQETQYF
J gene: TRBJ2-5
V gene: TRBV7-2
D gene: TRBD2
clone size: few
CDR3 length: 15

CDR3 DNA: TGCAGTGCTAGAGATTCGGGCCCGAAAGGAGGACAGGGATTCTACGAGCAGTACTTC
CDR3 protein: CSARDSGPKGGQGFYEQYF
J gene: TRBJ2-7
V gene: TRBV20-1
D gene: TRBD1
clone size: few
CDR3 length: 19

CDR3 DNA: TGTGCCAGCAGCCCGCCCCAAGGAGGTTCGAACATTCAGTACTTC
CDR3 protein: CASSPPQGGSNIQYF
J gene: TRBJ2-4
V gene: TRBV14
D gene: -
clone size: few
CDR3 length: 15

CDR3 DNA: TGCAGTGCTAGTAAGGCGGGGGGTACAGATACGCAGTATTTT
CDR3 protein: CSASKAGGTDTQYF
J gene: TRBJ2-3
V gene: TRBV20-1
D gene: TRBD2
clone size: few
CDR3 length: 14

CDR3 DNA: TGCAGCGCCTCGGGGGGGGGCTACGAGCAGTACTTC
CDR3 protein: CSASGGGYEQYF
J gene: TRBJ2-7
V gene: TRBV29-1
D gene: TRBD2
clone size: many
CDR3 length: 12

CDR3 DNA: TGCGCCAGCAGTGACCAGGGGGAATACGAGCAGTACTTC
CDR3 protein: CASSDQGEYEQYF
J gene: TRBJ2-7
V gene: TRBV10-2
D gene: TRBD1
clone size: few
CDR3 length: 13

CDR3 DNA: TGTGCCATCAGTGAGCGGACAGGGGACTCTGAAGCTTTCTTT
CDR3 protein: CAISERTGDSEAFF
J gene: TRBJ1-1
V gene: TRBV10-3
D gene: TRBD1
clone size: -
CDR3 length: 14

CDR3 DNA: TGTGCCAGCAGCTTAGGCCATCTGGAAGATACGCAGTATTTT
CDR3 protein: CASSLGHLEDTQYF
J gene: TRBJ2-3
V gene: TRBV7-2
D gene: -
clone size: -
CDR3 length: 14

CDR3 DNA: TGTGCCAGCAAAAGTCAGGGACGCGGGGATGAGCAGTTCTTC
CDR3 protein: CASKSQGRGDEQFF
J gene: TRBJ2-1
V gene: TRBV6-5
D gene: -
clone size: -
CDR3 length: 14

CDR3 DNA: TGTGCCAGCAGCTTAGATAAGAGACAATGGCAGCCCCAGCATTTT
CDR3 protein: CASSLDKRQWQPQHF
J gene: TRBJ1-5
V gene: TRBV7-2
D gene: -
clone size: -
CDR3 length: 15

CDR3 DNA: TGTGCCAGCAGCTCACTTCACAACCCACTCAATGAGCAGTTCTTC
CDR3 protein: CASSSLHNPLNEQFF
J gene: TRBJ2-1
V gene: TRBV7-3
D gene: -
clone size: -
CDR3 length: 15

CDR3 DNA: TGTGCCAGCAGTTTATCAGGGGGGAGGGCAAGTGCCTACGAGCAGTACTTC
CDR3 protein: CASSLSGGRASAYEQYF
J gene: TRBJ2-7
V gene: TRBV27
D gene: -
clone size: -
CDR3 length: 17

CDR3 DNA: TGTGCCAGCAGGGGGCAGGCCCAAACTAATGAAAAACTGTTTTTT
CDR3 protein: CASRGQAQTNEKLFF
J gene: TRBJ1-4
V gene: TRBV7-2
D gene: -
clone size: few
CDR3 length: 15

CDR3 DNA: TGCAGCGTGCGGACAGGGAGGGAGAGAGGCTACACCTTC
CDR3 protein: CSVRTGRERGYTF
J gene: TRBJ1-2
V gene: TRBV29-1
D gene: TRBD1
clone size: few
CDR3 length: 13

CDR3 DNA: TGTGCCAGCAGTGGTACCCCTCGAGTGTACCCTCAGGATACGCAGTATTTT
CDR3 protein: CASSGTPRVYPQDTQYF
J gene: TRBJ2-3
V gene: TRBV25-1
D gene: -
clone size: few
CDR3 length: 17

CDR3 DNA: TGCAGTGCAGGGACTAGCGGGGGGACCTACAATGAGCAGTTCTTC
CDR3 protein: CSAGTSGGTYNEQFF
J gene: TRBJ2-1
V gene: TRBV20-1
D gene: TRBD2
clone size: few
CDR3 length: 15

CDR3 DNA: TGTGCCAGCAGCTCGGTGGGTCGGACTAATGAAAAACTGTTTTTT
CDR3 protein: CASSSVGRTNEKLFF
J gene: TRBJ1-4
V gene: TRBV5-6
D gene: -
clone size: -
CDR3 length: 15

CDR3 DNA: TGTGCCAGCAGTGAACGGTATAATTCACCCCTCCACTTT
CDR3 protein: CASSERYNSPLHF
J gene: TRBJ1-6
V gene: TRBV2
D gene: -
clone size: many
CDR3 length: 13

CDR3 DNA: TGTGCCAGCAGAGCACCCTCCGGGACAGGAATAGCCAAAAACATTCAGTACTTC
CDR3 protein: CASRAPSGTGIAKNIQYF
J gene: TRBJ2-4
V gene: TRBV2
D gene: TRBD1
clone size: few
CDR3 length: 18

CDR3 DNA: TGTGCCAGCAGTCCTAGCCCCAGGAATGGCTACACCTTC
CDR3 protein: CASSPSPRNGYTF
J gene: TRBJ1-2
V gene: TRBV27
D gene: -
clone size: -
CDR3 length: 13

CDR3 DNA: TGCGCCAGCAGCTACCCAGGGGGCGGTTATACGCAGTATTTT
CDR3 protein: CASSYPGGGYTQYF
J gene: TRBJ2-3
V gene: TRBV5-1
D gene: TRBD1
clone size: -
CDR3 length: 14

CDR3 DNA: TGCAGTGCTAGAGACGCTAGCGGGAGCTCCTACAATGAGCAGTTCTTC
CDR3 protein: CSARDASGSSYNEQFF
J gene: TRBJ2-1
V gene: TRBV20-1
D gene: TRBD2
clone size: few
CDR3 length: 16

CDR3 DNA: TGTGCCAGCAGTCCCTACCTGGGATCCTCCTACGAGCAGTACTTC
CDR3 protein: CASSPYLGSSYEQYF
J gene: TRBJ2-7
V gene: TRBV12-3/TRBV12-4
D gene: -
clone size: few
CDR3 length: 15

CDR3 DNA: TGCGCCAGCAGTAAGGGTGGGCACACTGAAGCTTTCTTT
CDR3 protein: CASSKGGHTEAFF
J gene: TRBJ1-1
V gene: TRBV10-2
D gene: -
clone size: many
CDR3 length: 13

CDR3 DNA: TGTGCCAGCAGCTTAGAGGGGGCCGGCCTCTACGAGCAGTACTTC
CDR3 protein: CASSLEGAGLYEQYF
J gene: TRBJ2-7
V gene: TRBV7-2
D gene: TRBD1
clone size: few
CDR3 length: 15

CDR3 DNA: TGCGCCAGCAGCAGGACTAGCGCGGAGACCCAGTACTTC
CDR3 protein: CASSRTSAETQYF
J gene: TRBJ2-5
V gene: TRBV5-1
D gene: TRBD2
clone size: few
CDR3 length: 13

CDR3 DNA: TGTGCCAGCACCCCAATGGACATCGGGGACGGAGGAACTGAAGCTTTCTTT
CDR3 protein: CASTPMDIGDGGTEAFF
J gene: TRBJ1-1
V gene: TRBV5-5
D gene: -
clone size: -
CDR3 length: 17

CDR3 DNA: TGTGCCAGCAGTTTGCTAGCGGGAAGAACCTACAATGAGCAGTTCTTC
CDR3 protein: CASSLLAGRTYNEQFF
J gene: TRBJ2-1
V gene: TRBV6-2/TRBV6-3
D gene: TRBD2
clone size: -
CDR3 length: 16

CDR3 DNA: TGTGCCACCTCGGGACTAGCGGGGCAGAATGAGCAGTTCTTC
CDR3 protein: CATSGLAGQNEQFF
J gene: TRBJ2-1
V gene: TRBV12-3/TRBV12-4
D gene: TRBD2
clone size: -
CDR3 length: 14

CDR3 DNA: TGTGCCACCCAACAGGGGAGGGAAACTGAAGCTTTCTTT
CDR3 protein: CATQQGRETEAFF
J gene: TRBJ1-1
V gene: TRBV12-3/TRBV12-4
D gene: TRBD1
clone size: -
CDR3 length: 13

CDR3 DNA: TGTGCCAGCAGTTTTCCGGGACAGGGTGCCTATGGCTACACCTTC
CDR3 protein: CASSFPGQGAYGYTF
J gene: TRBJ1-2
V gene: TRBV28
D gene: TRBD1
clone size: few
CDR3 length: 15

CDR3 DNA: TGTGCCAGCAGCTTAGTGGGGGTCGGCTACACCTTC
CDR3 protein: CASSLVGVGYTF
J gene: TRBJ1-2
V gene: TRBV7-2
D gene: -
clone size: few
CDR3 length: 12

CDR3 DNA: TGCGCCAGCAGCTTGGACGGGGGGCTGGATACGCAGTATTTT
CDR3 protein: CASSLDGGLDTQYF
J gene: TRBJ2-3
V gene: TRBV5-1
D gene: -
clone size: -
CDR3 length: 14

CDR3 DNA: TGTGCCAGCAGCCTCCCGGGGGGGCGAGAGACCCAGTACTTC
CDR3 protein: CASSLPGGRETQYF
J gene: TRBJ2-5
V gene: TRBV7-2
D gene: TRBD2
clone size: -
CDR3 length: 14

CDR3 DNA: TGCGCCAGCAGTGTAATTCGTCCGAACACCGGGGAGCTGTTTTTT
CDR3 protein: CASSVIRPNTGELFF
J gene: TRBJ2-2
V gene: TRBV10-2
D gene: -
clone size: -
CDR3 length: 15

CDR3 DNA: TGTGCCAGCAGTGAATTGGGGGGAAGCGCAGATACGCAGTATTTT
CDR3 protein: CASSELGGSADTQYF
J gene: TRBJ2-3
V gene: TRBV6-1
D gene: -
clone size: few
CDR3 length: 15

CDR3 DNA: TGTGCCAGCAGCGGGGCGAACTACGAGCAGTACTTC
CDR3 protein: CASSGANYEQYF
J gene: TRBJ2-7
V gene: TRBV27
D gene: -
clone size: many
CDR3 length: 12

CDR3 DNA: TGTGCCAGCAGCCCCCGGGGGGCGGGGGCCCGGTTTGGCTACACCTTC
CDR3 protein: CASSPRGAGARFGYTF
J gene: TRBJ1-2
V gene: TRBV7-2
D gene: -
clone size: -
CDR3 length: 16

CDR3 DNA: TGTGCCAGCAGCTTAGTAGGGCAGGGGAATAGCAATGAGCAGTTCTTC
CDR3 protein: CASSLVGQGNSNEQFF
J gene: TRBJ2-1
V gene: TRBV11-3
D gene: -
clone size: -
CDR3 length: 16

CDR3 DNA: TGTGCCAGCAGTCGACAGGGGGGAGCAGATACGCAGTATTTT
CDR3 protein: CASSRQGGADTQYF
J gene: TRBJ2-3
V gene: TRBV6-1
D gene: TRBD1
clone size: -
CDR3 length: 14

CDR3 DNA: TGCAGTGCTCCAAAACAGGGGCGAAACGAGCAGTACTTC
CDR3 protein: CSAPKQGRNEQYF
J gene: TRBJ2-7
V gene: TRBV20-1
D gene: TRBD1
clone size: few
CDR3 length: 13

CDR3 DNA: TGTGCCAGCAGGTTCAGAAGTTCCTACAATGAGCAGTTCTTC
CDR3 protein: CASRFRSSYNEQFF
J gene: TRBJ2-1
V gene: TRBV27
D gene: -
clone size: -
CDR3 length: 14